This T cell receptor beta chain derives from a study of neurological immune-mediated disorders. Study-wide findings and caveats: Multiple sclerosis was found to have the least TCR clonal expansion, below healthy controls, and HTLV-1-associated myelopathy the most.

This clonotype was recorded many times. The target antigen is unknown. A single record per CDR3 protein comes from TCRdb applying MiXCR to the 5' RACE reads. The data contain about 46,000 distinct CDR3 sequences, 10% of them singletons. Input material: PBMCs. This TCR was sampled from a man between 65 and 79 years old with HTLV-1-associated myelopathy (HAM/TSP).

The CDR3 nucleotides are TGTGCCAGCACCGTCGGTGGGGACTACAATGAGCAGTTCTTC. This gives the protein CASTVGGDYNEQFF. The chain employs TRBV7-2 and TRBJ2-1; D is undetermined. Germline CDR1 is SGHTA and CDR2 is FQGNSA. The CDR3 sequence is 14 residues long. The V end was cut by 7 bases, the J end by 3 bases, with 13 bases between.